The rows below give T cell receptor beta chains drawn from one sample of a study of regulatory T cells in long-lasting Graves disease. TCRdb processed the multiplex PCR reads anew with MiXCR; each CDR3 protein has one entry. The sample records 600,000 to 850,000 distinct CDR3 sequences, 25% to 30% being singletons. Source: peripheral blood mononuclear cells (PBMCs), taken when the disease was refractory, from a patient treated with antithyroid drugs. The receptor source for this set is a female donor with Graves disease. Each CDR3 is given with its conserved first and last residue. Each record gives: D gene, V gene, J gene, clone size, CDR3 DNA, CDR3 protein. D genes are given only for firm matches. The size entry is marked missing in some rows and otherwise reads once, few, many or a size class.

d_gene: .
v_gene: TRBV29-1
j_gene: TRBJ2-7
abundance: few
CDR3nt: TGCAGCGTTGAGGGCGTGGGGGGCTACGAGCAGTACTTC
CDR3aa: CSVEGVGGYEQYF

d_gene: .
v_gene: TRBV27
j_gene: TRBJ1-5
abundance: few
CDR3nt: TGTGCCAGCAGTTTATCGCCACATCAGCCCCAGCATTTT
CDR3aa: CASSLSPHQPQHF

d_gene: TRBD1
v_gene: TRBV20-1
j_gene: TRBJ2-7
abundance: .
CDR3nt: TGCAGTGCGGGGACAGCGACCTACGAGCAGTACTTC
CDR3aa: CSAGTATYEQYF

d_gene: .
v_gene: TRBV12-3/TRBV12-4
j_gene: TRBJ1-5
abundance: few
CDR3nt: TGTGCCAGCAGTCCAGGGGTTGGAAGCAATCAGCCCCAGCATTTT
CDR3aa: CASSPGVGSNQPQHF

d_gene: .
v_gene: TRBV3-1
j_gene: TRBJ2-7
abundance: once
CDR3nt: TGTGCCAGCAGCCGGTGGTCCTCCACCTACGAGCAGTACTTC
CDR3aa: CASSRWSSTYEQYF

d_gene: TRBD1
v_gene: TRBV20-1
j_gene: TRBJ1-1
abundance: .
CDR3nt: TGCAGTGCTAGAGCAAGCCCGGGACAGCTAGATGAAGCTTTCTTT
CDR3aa: CSARASPGQLDEAFF

d_gene: TRBD1
v_gene: TRBV3-1
j_gene: TRBJ1-2
abundance: .
CDR3nt: TGTGCCAGCAGCCAAGTACAGGGGAGAGCTGGCTGCACCTTC
CDR3aa: CASSQVQGRAGCTF

d_gene: TRBD2
v_gene: TRBV27
j_gene: TRBJ2-2
abundance: .
CDR3nt: TGTGCCAGCAGTTTATCGGGGAGGGGTGCCGGGGAGCTGTTTTTT
CDR3aa: CASSLSGRGAGELFF

d_gene: TRBD1
v_gene: TRBV29-1
j_gene: TRBJ2-7
abundance: .
CDR3nt: TGCAGCGTTAATGCCGGGACAGGGTACGAGCAGTACTTC
CDR3aa: CSVNAGTGYEQYF

d_gene: .
v_gene: TRBV30
j_gene: TRBJ1-1
abundance: .
CDR3nt: TGTGCCTGGAGTGATCAGCTGGACACTGAAGCTTTCTTT
CDR3aa: CAWSDQLDTEAFF

d_gene: .
v_gene: TRBV20-1
j_gene: TRBJ2-7
abundance: few
CDR3nt: TGCAGTGCTAGGCTGGTGGGGGAGCAGTACTTC
CDR3aa: CSARLVGEQYF

d_gene: .
v_gene: TRBV6-1
j_gene: TRBJ1-3
abundance: few
CDR3nt: TGTGCCAGCACCGACCTTCAGGGGTTGGGAAACACCATATATTTT
CDR3aa: CASTDLQGLGNTIYF

d_gene: .
v_gene: TRBV19
j_gene: TRBJ1-1
abundance: .
CDR3nt: TGTGCCAGTAGTATACGAAGGGGACCCACTGAAGCTTTCTTT
CDR3aa: CASSIRRGPTEAFF

d_gene: .
v_gene: TRBV12-5
j_gene: TRBJ1-1
abundance: many
CDR3nt: TGTGCTAGTGGTTGGGGACGCGACGAAGCTTTCTTT
CDR3aa: CASGWGRDEAFF